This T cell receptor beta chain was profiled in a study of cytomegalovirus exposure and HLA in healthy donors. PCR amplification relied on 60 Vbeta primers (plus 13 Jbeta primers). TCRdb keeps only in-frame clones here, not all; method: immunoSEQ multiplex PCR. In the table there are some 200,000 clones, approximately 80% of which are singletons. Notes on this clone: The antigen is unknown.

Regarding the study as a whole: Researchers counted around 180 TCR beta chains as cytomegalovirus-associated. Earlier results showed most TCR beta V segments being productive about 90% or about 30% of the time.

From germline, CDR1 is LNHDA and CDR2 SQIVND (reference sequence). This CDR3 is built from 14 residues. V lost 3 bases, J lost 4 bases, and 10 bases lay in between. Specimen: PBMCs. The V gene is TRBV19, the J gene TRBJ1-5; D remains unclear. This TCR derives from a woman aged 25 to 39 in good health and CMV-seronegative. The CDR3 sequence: CASSIIGENQPQHF. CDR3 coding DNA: TGTGCCAGTAGTATCATCGGGGAGAATCAGCCCCAGCATTTT.